This record covers a single T cell receptor beta chain. Antigen unknown. The CDR3 is 11 residues long. With V trimmed by 5 bases and J by 7 bases, 3 bases remained unmatched. Per germline, CDR1 GTSNPN and CDR2 SVGIG (reference sequence). This specimen belongs to a study of CD8 T cells in ankylosing spondylitis. TCRdb redid the calling of the 5' RACE reads with MiXCR, one entry per CDR3 protein. The table includes more than 250,000 distinct CDR3 sequences, 11% detected once. Overall study findings and caveats: Blood of patients with ankylosing spondylitis appeared to be characterized by a TCR beta motif of several highly homologous variants.

This sequence was found in a female donor with ankylosing spondylitis or in good health (not recorded which). The chain has TRBV30 and TRBJ2-3, with 7 bases aligning to TRBD1. Source material: blood, either unsorted or a sorted T cell fraction (not recorded which). The CDR3 DNA is TGTGCCTGGGGGGACAGTTATACGCAGTATTTT. This codes for CAWGDSYTQYF.